This section outlines one T cell receptor beta chain sequence together with its context. This specimen comes from a study of T cell responses to AZD1222 COVID-19 vaccine. Clones were sequenced by immunoSEQ multiplex PCR, and TCRdb holds only the in-frame ones, with some missing. The sample lists 150,000 to 180,000 clones, more than 75% seen once, with approximately 19% in the top ten. Germline lookup yields CDR1 SGDLS and CDR2 YYNGEE. The CDR3 loop spans 14 amino acids. The V end lost 0 bases, the J end lost 1 base, and 7 bases lay between the germline ends. The V call is TRBV9, the J call TRBJ2-5; no clear D. Specimen: peripheral blood, collected on day 0 of AZD1222 vaccination. The source is an adult in good health. The CDR3 DNA follows: TGTGCCAGCAGCGTAGTGGCAGGCCAAGAGACCCAGTACTTC. Translating it yields CASSVVAGQETQYF.